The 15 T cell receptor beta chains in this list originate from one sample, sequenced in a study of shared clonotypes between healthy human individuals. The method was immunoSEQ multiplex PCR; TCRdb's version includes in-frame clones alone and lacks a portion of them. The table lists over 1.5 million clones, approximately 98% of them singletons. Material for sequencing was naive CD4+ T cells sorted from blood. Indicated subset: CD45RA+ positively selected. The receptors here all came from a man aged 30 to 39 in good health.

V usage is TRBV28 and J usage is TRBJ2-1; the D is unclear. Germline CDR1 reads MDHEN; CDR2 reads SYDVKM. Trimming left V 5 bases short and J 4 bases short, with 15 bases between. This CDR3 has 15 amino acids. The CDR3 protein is CASSTPGFSYNEQFF. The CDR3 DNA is TGTGCCAGCAGTACGCCTGGTTTCAGTTACAATGAGCAGTTCTTC. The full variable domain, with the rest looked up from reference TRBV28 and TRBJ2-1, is DVKVTQSSRYLVKRTGEKVFLECVQDMDHENMFWYRQDPGLGLRLIYFSYDVKMKEKGDIPEGYSVSREKKERFSLILESASTNQTSMYLCASSTPGFSYNEQFFGPGTRLTVL.

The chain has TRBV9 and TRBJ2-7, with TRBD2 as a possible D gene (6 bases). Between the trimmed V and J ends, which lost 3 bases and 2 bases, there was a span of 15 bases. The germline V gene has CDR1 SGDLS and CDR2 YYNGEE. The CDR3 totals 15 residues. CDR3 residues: CASSAGLTTTYEQYF. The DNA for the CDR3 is TGTGCCAGCAGCGCGGGACTTACCACCACCTACGAGCAGTACTTC.

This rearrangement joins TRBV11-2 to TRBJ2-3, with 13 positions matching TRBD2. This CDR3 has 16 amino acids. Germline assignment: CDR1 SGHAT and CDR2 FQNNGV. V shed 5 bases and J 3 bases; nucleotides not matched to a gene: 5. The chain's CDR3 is CASSGGLAGVTDTQYF. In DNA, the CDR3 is TGTGCCAGCAGCGGAGGACTAGCGGGAGTGACAGATACGCAGTATTTT.

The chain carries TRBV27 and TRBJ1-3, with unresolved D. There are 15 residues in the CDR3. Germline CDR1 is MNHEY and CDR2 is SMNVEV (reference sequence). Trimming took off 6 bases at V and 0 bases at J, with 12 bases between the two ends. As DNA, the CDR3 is TGTGCCAGCAGCACCCACAGTTCCTCTGGAAACACCATATATTTT. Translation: CASSTHSSSGNTIYF.

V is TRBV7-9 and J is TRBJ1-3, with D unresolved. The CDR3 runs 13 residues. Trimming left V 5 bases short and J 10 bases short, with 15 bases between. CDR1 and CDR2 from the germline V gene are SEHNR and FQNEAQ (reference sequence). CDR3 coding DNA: TGTGCCAGCAGCCCAGACGGGGTGAGGACCATATATTTT. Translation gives CASSPDGVRTIYF.

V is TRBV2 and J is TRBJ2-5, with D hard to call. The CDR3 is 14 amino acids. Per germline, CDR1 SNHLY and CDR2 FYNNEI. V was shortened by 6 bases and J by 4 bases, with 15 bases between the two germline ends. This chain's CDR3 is CASRASPGLETQYF. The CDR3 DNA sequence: TGTGCCAGCAGGGCTTCCCCAGGTTTAGAGACCCAGTACTTC.

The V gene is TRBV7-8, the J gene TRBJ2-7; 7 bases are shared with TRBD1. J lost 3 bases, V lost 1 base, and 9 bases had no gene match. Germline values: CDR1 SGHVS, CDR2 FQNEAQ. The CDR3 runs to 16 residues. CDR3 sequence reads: CASSLEEQGISYEQYF. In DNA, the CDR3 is TGTGCCAGCAGCTTAGAGGAACAGGGGATTAGCTACGAGCAGTACTTC.

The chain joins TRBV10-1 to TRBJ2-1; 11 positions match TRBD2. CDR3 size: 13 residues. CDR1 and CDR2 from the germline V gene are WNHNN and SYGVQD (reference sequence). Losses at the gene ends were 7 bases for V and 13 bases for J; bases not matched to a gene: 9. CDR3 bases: TGCGCCAGCACACAACCGGGACTAGCGGCTCAGTTCTTC. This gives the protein CASTQPGLAAQFF.

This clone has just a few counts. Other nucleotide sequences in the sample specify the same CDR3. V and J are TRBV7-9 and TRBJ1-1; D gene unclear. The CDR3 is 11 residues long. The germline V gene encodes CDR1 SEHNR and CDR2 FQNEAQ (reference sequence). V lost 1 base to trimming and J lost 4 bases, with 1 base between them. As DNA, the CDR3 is TGTGCCAGCAGCTTAGGCACTGAAGCTTTCTTT. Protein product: CASSLGTEAFF.

CDR3 residues: CASSYGARDPGGVTGEQYF. As DNA, the CDR3 is TGTGCCAGCAGCTATGGGGCCCGGGACCCCGGGGGAGTAACCGGCGAGCAGTACTTC. The chain is built from TRBV5-8 and TRBJ2-7, with D possibly TRBD2 on 6 matching bases. There are 19 residues in the CDR3. The V end was cut by 3 bases, the J end by 6 bases, with 31 bases between. Germline loops: CDR1 SGHTS, CDR2 YDEGEE.

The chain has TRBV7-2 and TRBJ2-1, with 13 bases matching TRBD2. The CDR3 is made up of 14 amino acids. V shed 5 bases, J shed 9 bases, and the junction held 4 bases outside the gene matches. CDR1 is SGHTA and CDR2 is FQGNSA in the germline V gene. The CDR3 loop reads CASSPRTSGSEQFF. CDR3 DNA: TGTGCCAGCAGCCCCCGGACTAGCGGGAGTGAGCAGTTCTTC.

CDR3 nucleotide sequence: TGTGCCAGCAGCGGTCAGACACTGGAAAGAGAGCAGTACTTC. It codes for CASSGQTLEREQYF. V usage is TRBV9 and J usage is TRBJ2-7; D unclear. With 3 bases removed from V and 7 bases from J, the gap between germline ends came to 17 bases. The CDR3 extends over 14 amino acids. Germline loops: CDR1 SGDLS, CDR2 YYNGEE.

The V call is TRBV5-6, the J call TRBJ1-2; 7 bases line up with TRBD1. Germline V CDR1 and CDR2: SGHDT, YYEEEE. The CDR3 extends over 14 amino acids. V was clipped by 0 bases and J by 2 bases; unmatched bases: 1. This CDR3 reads CASSLGDRNYGYTF. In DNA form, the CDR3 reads TGTGCCAGCAGCTTGGGGGACAGAAACTATGGCTACACCTTC.

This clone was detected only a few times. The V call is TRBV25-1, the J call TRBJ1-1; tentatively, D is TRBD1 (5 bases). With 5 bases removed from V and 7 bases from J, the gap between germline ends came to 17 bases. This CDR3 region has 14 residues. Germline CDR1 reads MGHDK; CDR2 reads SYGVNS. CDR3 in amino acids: CASSSPGTLLEAFF. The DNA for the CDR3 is TGTGCCAGCAGTTCTCCAGGGACCTTGCTTGAAGCTTTCTTT.

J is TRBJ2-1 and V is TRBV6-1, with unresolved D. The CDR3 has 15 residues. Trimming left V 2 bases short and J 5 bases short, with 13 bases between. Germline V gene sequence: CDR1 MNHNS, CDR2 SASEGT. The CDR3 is CASSERAERDNEQFF. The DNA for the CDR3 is TGTGCCAGCAGTGAAAGGGCGGAAAGAGACAATGAGCAGTTCTTC.